This TCR beta chain came from a study of immune characteristics of hereditary and idiopathic chronic pancreatitis. Study-level points and caveats: Controls had less diverse, more clonal TCRbeta repertoires than both pancreatitis groups.

A note on this clone: The target antigen is unknown.

The CDR3 is 15 amino acids. Germline values: CDR1 LNHDA, CDR2 SQIVND (reference sequence). Total pancreatectomy with islet autotransplantation was the source of the chronic pancreatitis pancreas tissue. Clones were sequenced by immunoSEQ multiplex PCR, and TCRdb holds only the in-frame ones, with some missing. The data contain over 1,500 clones, roughly 74% of them singletons. Source material: pancreas tissue with hereditary chronic pancreatitis. The gene calls are TRBV19 and TRBJ1-1; TRBD1 matches at 9 bases. The sequence was collected from a human donor with chronic pancreatitis. The CDR3 protein is CATGGQGTNSAEAFF. The CDR3 DNA reads as TGTGCGACAGGCGGACAGGGGACCAATAGCGCTGAAGCTTTCTTT.